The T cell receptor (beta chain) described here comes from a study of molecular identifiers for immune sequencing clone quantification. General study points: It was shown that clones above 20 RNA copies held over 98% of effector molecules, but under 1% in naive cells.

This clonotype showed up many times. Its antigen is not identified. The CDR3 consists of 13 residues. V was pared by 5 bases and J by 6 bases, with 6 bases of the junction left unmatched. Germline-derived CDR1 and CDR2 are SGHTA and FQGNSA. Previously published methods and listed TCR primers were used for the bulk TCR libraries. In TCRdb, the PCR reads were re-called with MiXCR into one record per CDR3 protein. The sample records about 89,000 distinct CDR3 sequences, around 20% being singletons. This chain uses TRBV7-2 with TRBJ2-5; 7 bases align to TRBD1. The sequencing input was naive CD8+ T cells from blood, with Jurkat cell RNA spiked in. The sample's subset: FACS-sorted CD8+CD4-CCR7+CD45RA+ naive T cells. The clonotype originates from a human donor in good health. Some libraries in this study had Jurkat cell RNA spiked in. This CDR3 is CASSPGGWKTQYF. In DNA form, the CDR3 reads TGTGCCAGCAGCCCAGGGGGTTGGAAGACCCAGTACTTC. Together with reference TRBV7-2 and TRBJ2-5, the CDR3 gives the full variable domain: GAGVSQSPSNKVTEKGKDVELRCDPISGHTALYWYRQSLGQGLEFLIYFQGNSAPDKSGLPSDRFSAERTGGSVSTLTIQRTQQEDSAVYLCASSPGGWKTQYFGPGTRLLVL.